Listed here are 19 T cell receptor beta chains from one sample, sequenced in a study of coeliac disease (dated by TCRdb to about 2022). The library was generated by the immunoSEQ multiplex PCR assay. This immuneACCESS table, as held by TCRdb, lists in-frame sequences with V and J called but not all clones. Of the missing ones, under half trace to an unresolved V gene in checked studies; the others have no known cause. The sample table shows 6,000 or so clones, and about 66% are seen once. In total, the top ten clones hold about 9.2% of the sample. Sequencing was performed on lymphocytes from the gut lamina propria. In light of the paper, this sample's cell subset or site label describes: lamina propria cell (LPC) fraction of small intestinal biopsy. The source is a man aged 65 to 79 with active celiac disease.

The chain has TRBV7-2 and TRBJ2-1; tentative D call: TRBD2 (5 bases). V was shortened by 3 bases and J by 9 bases, with 6 bases between the two germline ends. This CDR3 is 11 amino acids long. The germline gives CDR1 SGHTA, CDR2 FQGNSA. The CDR3 loop is CASSLSGEQFF. In DNA form, the CDR3 reads TGTGCCAGCAGCTTGAGCGGTGAGCAGTTCTTC.

V is TRBV4-1 and J is TRBJ2-7; D remains unclear. The CDR3 covers 14 residues. Germline CDR1 reads MGHRA; CDR2 reads YSYEKL. V dropped 2 bases and J dropped 6 bases, with 14 bases sitting between them. The CDR3 DNA follows: TGCGCCAGCAGCCAATACCAACAGATCCCCGAGCAGTACTTC. Translated, it gives CASSQYQQIPEQYF.

DNA of the CDR3: TGTGCCAGCAGCCGTTCCGGGACTAGGTACAATGAGCAGTTCTTC. The encoded protein is CASSRSGTRYNEQFF. The chain combines TRBV7-6 with TRBJ2-1, with 8 bases aligning to TRBD2. The CDR3 has 15 amino acids. The J segment lost 4 bases and the V segment lost 5 bases, leaving 7 bases of the junction unmatched. Germline V CDR1 and CDR2: SGHVS, FNYEAQ.

V and J are TRBV5-6 and TRBJ2-3; D is unresolved. The ends were cut back, 2 bases at V and 2 bases at J, with 12 bases in the middle. The CDR3 length is 15 residues. Germline CDR1 SGHDT, CDR2 YYEEEE. The CDR3 loop reads CASSFSDYYTDTQYF. In DNA, the CDR3 is TGTGCCAGCAGCTTCTCTGATTACTACACAGATACGCAGTATTTT.

The V gene is TRBV5-4, the J gene TRBJ1-2; TRBD1 agrees at 9 bases. V lost 4 bases and J lost 6; bases outside the gene matches: 7. Germline-derived CDR1 and CDR2 are SGHNT and YYREEE (reference sequence). The CDR3 runs to 14 residues. The CDR3 sequence is CASSRQGTGNGYTF. The CDR3 DNA reads TGTGCCAGCAGCCGTCAAGGGACAGGGAATGGCTACACCTTC.

The chain employs TRBV5-1 and TRBJ1-2; TRBD1 aligns across 7 bases. The CDR3 spans 13 residues. V was pared by 5 bases and J by 8 bases, with 9 bases of the junction left unmatched. Germline CDR1 and CDR2: SGHRS and YFSETQ. CDR3 nucleotides: TGCGCCAGCAGTGACAGGGAAGGTCGCGGCTACACCTTC. The encoded protein is CASSDREGRGYTF.

V usage is TRBV6-1 and J usage is TRBJ2-4; 10 nucleotides align to TRBD1. The junction had 5 bases not matched to a gene; V was cut back by 6 bases and J by 3 bases. The CDR3 extends over 15 amino acids. Germline assignment: CDR1 MNHNS and CDR2 SASEGT. The CDR3 DNA reads TGTGCCAGCAGCGGGACAGGGGAAGGCAAAAACATTCAGTACTTC. Residues: CASSGTGEGKNIQYF.

The chain uses TRBV30 and TRBJ2-7; perhaps TRBD1 as D (6 bases). CDR3 length: 14 amino acids. Germline assignment: CDR1 GTSNPN and CDR2 SVGIG (reference sequence). V lost 4 bases to trimming and J lost 2 bases, with 15 bases between them. CDR3 amino acids: CAWKKGVHPYEQYF. As DNA, the CDR3 is TGTGCCTGGAAGAAGGGGGTGCACCCCTACGAGCAGTACTTC.

The sample holds a few counts of this clone. This chain uses TRBV28 with TRBJ2-7, with 10 nucleotides matching TRBD1. V was clipped by 6 bases and J by 3 bases; unmatched bases: 8. There are 15 residues in the CDR3. In germline, CDR1 is MDHEN, CDR2 SYDVKM. The CDR3 bases are TGTGCCAGCAGGCGTCCGGGACAGGGGATCTACGAGCAGTACTTC. Its protein product is CASRRPGQGIYEQYF.

In its sample, this clone was seen a few times. This chain's CDR3 is CASRPSGSYEQYF. DNA for the CDR3: TGTGCCAGCAGACCTAGCGGGAGCTACGAGCAGTACTTC. The chain carries TRBV6-1 and TRBJ2-7, with 10 bases matching TRBD2. Trimming took 6 bases from V and 3 from J; bases not matched to a gene: 2. The CDR3 runs to 13 residues. Germline CDR1 MNHNS, CDR2 SASEGT.

The gene calls are TRBV7-2 and TRBJ1-1; tentatively, D is TRBD1 (5 bases). With 5 bases removed from V and 1 base from J, the gap between germline ends came to 8 bases. Germline V CDR1 and CDR2: SGHTA, FQGNSA. The CDR3 contains 13 residues. CDR3 sequence (DNA): TGTGCCAGCAGCCGGAGGGGGAACACTGAAGCTTTCTTT. Encoded protein: CASSRRGNTEAFF.

In this sample, this clone turned up a few times. This chain connects TRBV18 to TRBJ1-3, with unresolved D. Germline V gene lookup returns CDR1 KGHSH and CDR2 LQKENI. V was pared by 5 bases and J by 2 bases, with 7 bases between. There are 13 residues in the CDR3. The DNA for the CDR3 is TGTGCCAGCTCAATTGAGACTGGAAACACCATATATTTT. Translated: CASSIETGNTIYF.

This clone occurred a few times. CDR3 bases: TGTGCCAGCAGCTTACAAGTCTCGACAGGGTCCAAAGATACGCAGTATTTT. It translates to CASSLQVSTGSKDTQYF. The chain combines TRBV5-5 with TRBJ2-3; 7 bases fit TRBD1. V lost 2 bases, J lost 5 bases, and 14 bases stayed unmatched. Germline loops: CDR1 SGHKS, CDR2 YYEKEE (reference sequence). The CDR3 consists of 17 residues.

V usage is TRBV2 and J usage is TRBJ2-6, with D possibly matching TRBD2 (6 bases). The V end was cut by 8 bases, the J end by 0 bases, with 14 bases between. There are 16 residues in the CDR3. Germline lookup yields CDR1 SNHLY and CDR2 FYNNEI. Written as DNA, the CDR3 is TGTGCCAGCCCGGGGACGGACTACTCTGGGGCCAACGTCCTGACTTTC. This encodes CASPGTDYSGANVLTF.

This chain connects TRBV18 to TRBJ1-6; 8 nucleotides match TRBD1. Per germline, CDR1 KGHSH and CDR2 LQKENI. The trim removed 4 bases at V and 6 bases at J, leaving 2 bases unmatched. This CDR3 region has 14 residues. The CDR3 sequence is CASSRDRFNSPLHF. CDR3 nucleotide sequence: TGTGCCAGCTCACGGGACAGGTTTAATTCACCCCTCCACTTT.

This clone was seen a single time. The rearrangement joins TRBV11-2 to TRBJ2-3, with D perhaps TRBD1 (6 bases). CDR1 SGHAT and CDR2 FQNNGV come from the germline V gene. V lost 0 bases, J lost 4 bases, and 14 bases lay in between. This CDR3 region has 16 residues. CDR3 residues: CASSLERSGAADTQYF. CDR3 DNA: TGTGCCAGCAGCTTAGAGAGGTCAGGGGCGGCAGATACGCAGTATTTT.

The chain joins TRBV4-2 to TRBJ2-1; 9 bases map to TRBD2. Germline V CDR1 and CDR2: LGHNA, YNFKEQ. Trimming at V came to 6 bases and at J to 4 bases, leaving 13 bases not matched to a gene. The CDR3 contains 17 residues. The CDR3 sequence is CASSPSGALFPYNEQFF. The DNA for the CDR3 is TGTGCCAGCAGTCCTAGCGGGGCCCTCTTCCCATACAATGAGCAGTTCTTC.

Comment on this clone: Other DNA sequences of this sample code for an identical CDR3. This chain connects TRBV5-4 to TRBJ2-3; D gene ambiguous. Germline V CDR1 and CDR2: SGHNT, YYREEE (reference sequence). V shed 1 base and J shed 2 bases, with 5 bases lying between them. This CDR3 is built from 13 residues. The CDR3 spells CASSLSYTDTQYF. The CDR3 bases are TGTGCCAGCAGCTTGTCGTACACAGATACGCAGTATTTT.

The gene calls are TRBV5-1 and TRBJ1-1; D might be TRBD1 (5 bases). This CDR3 is 15 amino acids long. Germline CDR1 reads SGHRS; CDR2 reads YFSETQ. The germline V and J ends were trimmed by 2 bases and 5 bases, with 16 bases remaining between them. In DNA form, the CDR3 reads TGCGCCAGCAGCTTTACGCAGGGCTCAGGGACTGAAGCTTTCTTT. The encoded protein is CASSFTQGSGTEAFF.